The rows below give T cell receptor beta chains drawn from one sample of a study of T-cell memory formation after mild COVID-19. TCRdb ran MiXCR on the 5' RACE reads and lists one entry per CDR3 protein. This sample has a few hundred thousand distinct CDR3 sequences, with over 9% found just once. Sequenced input: PBMCs or a T cell subset sorted from them (not recorded which). The receptor set was obtained from a man between 18 and 35 years old who had mild COVID-19 (a few samples of this study predate the infection). Cell type and time point are not known. The CDR3 runs from the conserved cysteine through the conserved F or W. The D gene is left open where the match is weak. Clone size is stated in some rows and not others, as once, few, many or a class when expanded.

>TRBJ2-1|.|TRBV30|TRBD2
CAWARLSGGANEQFF
TGTGCCTGGGCCCGCCTAAGCGGGGGGGCAAATGAGCAGTTCTTC
>TRBJ2-7|.|TRBV20-1|.
CSAQKWAPFSYEQYF
TGCAGTGCTCAGAAGTGGGCCCCGTTCTCCTACGAGCAGTACTTC
>TRBJ2-3|few|TRBV27|.
CASSIRTSTDTQYF
TGTGCCAGCAGTATAAGGACTAGCACAGATACGCAGTATTTT
>TRBJ2-1|.|TRBV6-2/TRBV6-3|.
CASSSRQARYNEQFF
TGTGCCAGCAGTTCCCGACAGGCCCGTTACAATGAGCAGTTCTTC
>TRBJ2-2|many|TRBV7-6|.
CASSPRPGQQPGELFF
TGTGCCAGCAGCCCTCGGCCGGGACAACAACCCGGGGAGCTGTTTTTT
>TRBJ1-6|.|TRBV4-3|.
CASSQHSGERPLHF
TGCGCCAGCAGCCAACACTCAGGGGAGAGGCCCCTCCACTTT
>TRBJ2-7|few|TRBV6-5|.
CASSRAGSSYEQYF
TGTGCCAGCAGTAGGGCAGGGAGCTCCTACGAGCAGTACTTC
>TRBJ1-5|few|TRBV12-3/TRBV12-4|.
CASSLQINQPQHF
TGTGCCAGCAGTTTACAGATAAATCAGCCCCAGCATTTT
>TRBJ1-1|many|TRBV7-2|.
CASSLYGGNTEAFF
TGTGCCAGCAGCTTATACGGGGGGAACACTGAAGCTTTCTTT
>TRBJ1-4|.|TRBV6-6|.
CASRPQVLANEKLFF
TGTGCCAGCAGACCCCAGGTCCTGGCGAATGAAAAACTGTTTTTT
>TRBJ1-5|many|TRBV5-5|.
CASSFRALNQPQHF
TGTGCCAGCAGCTTTCGGGCCCTCAATCAGCCCCAGCATTTT
>TRBJ2-6|many|TRBV9|.
CASSVGGTGANVLTF
TGTGCCAGCAGCGTAGGGGGAACTGGGGCCAACGTCCTGACTTTC
>TRBJ1-5|few|TRBV6-2/TRBV6-3|.
CASGITGFYQPQHF
TGTGCCAGCGGAATCACAGGGTTTTATCAGCCCCAGCATTTT
>TRBJ1-3|many|TRBV7-9|TRBD1
CASRTGTGGSGNTIYF
TGTGCCTCACGCACGGGGACAGGGGGCTCTGGAAACACCATATATTTT
>TRBJ2-1|.|TRBV24-1|.
CATSATGLSSYNEQFF
TGTGCCACCAGTGCGACAGGTTTGAGCTCCTACAATGAGCAGTTCTTC
>TRBJ2-7|few|TRBV30|.
CAWSVGEVYEQYF
TGTGCCTGGAGTGTAGGCGAAGTCTACGAGCAGTACTTC
>TRBJ2-5|.|TRBV6-1|TRBD1
CASSEWDRGREETQYF
TGTGCCAGCAGTGAATGGGACAGGGGGCGAGAAGAGACCCAGTACTTC
>TRBJ1-2|few|TRBV5-6|.
CASSSEGSSYGYTF
TGTGCCAGCAGCTCAGAGGGCTCGAGCTATGGCTACACCTTC
>TRBJ1-1|.|TRBV9|.
CASSVAYGRGTEAFF
TGTGCCAGCAGCGTAGCTTATGGCAGAGGCACTGAAGCTTTCTTT
>TRBJ2-1|few|TRBV4-1|.
CASSQGILSSYNEQFF
TGCGCCAGCAGCCAGGGAATATTGAGCTCCTACAATGAGCAGTTCTTC
>TRBJ1-6|few|TRBV9|.
CASSVLPLAGHSPLHF
TGTGCCAGCAGCGTACTCCCCTTGGCAGGGCATTCACCCCTCCACTTT
>TRBJ2-2|.|TRBV7-3|.
CASSFQWTGELFF
TGTGCCAGCAGCTTTCAGTGGACCGGGGAGCTGTTTTTT
>TRBJ1-2|.|TRBV6-6|.
CASREVNGYTF
TGTGCCAGCCGTGAGGTGAACGGCTACACCTTC
>TRBJ1-2|few|TRBV3-1|.
CASSVTQAYGYTF
TGTGCCAGCAGCGTCACACAGGCCTATGGCTACACCTTC
>TRBJ1-2|few|TRBV12-3/TRBV12-4|TRBD1
CASRLGRGLLGYTF
TGTGCCAGCAGGCTGGGCAGGGGGCTTCTGGGCTACACCTTC
>TRBJ2-3|many|TRBV12-3/TRBV12-4|.
CASSFPATDTQYF
TGTGCCAGCAGTTTTCCTGCTACAGATACGCAGTATTTT
>TRBJ2-3|.|TRBV5-1|.
CASRYATSTDTQYF
TGCGCCAGCAGATACGCGACTAGCACAGATACGCAGTATTTT
>TRBJ1-1|.|TRBV2|TRBD1
CASSGPGGKAFF
TGTGCCAGCAGTGGTCCAGGGGGGAAAGCTTTCTTT
>TRBJ1-1|few|TRBV5-1|.
CASSATFRDTEAFF
TGCGCCAGCAGCGCGACCTTCAGGGACACTGAAGCTTTCTTT
>TRBJ2-2|.|TRBV5-1|TRBD2
CASSLALAGENTGELFF
TGCGCCAGCAGCTTGGCACTAGCGGGGGAGAACACCGGGGAGCTGTTTTTT
>TRBJ2-7|few|TRBV5-4|.
CASSSRVSSYEQYF
TGTGCCAGCAGCTCCCGGGTGAGCTCCTACGAGCAGTACTTC
>TRBJ1-4|many|TRBV7-6|.
CASSLYSGQNPNEKLFF
TGTGCCAGCAGCTTATACTCAGGACAGAACCCTAATGAAAAACTGTTTTTT
>TRBJ2-2|few|TRBV7-2|.
CASSRPGGTGELFF
TGTGCCAGCAGCCGTCCTGGGGGGACCGGGGAGCTGTTTTTT
>TRBJ1-5|.|TRBV18|TRBD1
CASSLSGTVSNQPQHF
TGTGCCAGCTCACTTTCCGGGACAGTTAGCAATCAGCCCCAGCATTTT
>TRBJ1-6|.|TRBV5-1|TRBD1
CASSSYRGNDSPLHF
TGCGCCAGCAGCTCGTACAGGGGGAATGATTCACCCCTCCACTTT
>TRBJ2-1|few|TRBV6-6|.
CASSGDSRASEQFF
TGTGCCAGCAGCGGGGACTCTAGGGCAAGTGAGCAGTTCTTC
>TRBJ2-2|.|TRBV7-2|TRBD2
CASSLVRAGGRVTGELFF
TGTGCCAGCAGCTTAGTTCGAGCGGGGGGGCGTGTCACCGGGGAGCTGTTTTTT
>TRBJ2-1|few|TRBV29-1|TRBD2
CSVDGTSGGSSYNEQFF
TGCAGCGTTGATGGGACTAGCGGGGGGAGCTCCTACAATGAGCAGTTCTTC
>TRBJ2-1|few|TRBV5-5|.
CASSLGPTAYNEQFF
TGTGCCAGCAGCTTGGGCCCGACTGCCTACAATGAGCAGTTCTTC
>TRBJ1-2|.|TRBV5-1|.
CASSLVVTGGYTF
TGCGCCAGCAGCTTGGTGGTCACCGGGGGCTACACCTTC
>TRBJ1-1|.|TRBV5-1|TRBD1
CASSFGDRGSTEAFF
TGCGCCAGCAGCTTCGGGGACAGGGGTTCTACTGAAGCTTTCTTT
>TRBJ1-4|.|TRBV5-1|TRBD1
CASSSRGGGEKLFF
TGCGCCAGCAGCTCCAGGGGGGGTGGAGAAAAACTGTTTTTT
>TRBJ2-3|few|TRBV10-3|.
CAISEWGTDGGTQYF
TGTGCCATCAGTGAGTGGGGGACCGACGGTGGTACGCAGTATTTT
>TRBJ2-1|.|TRBV11-2|.
CASSLGSRGEQFF
TGTGCCAGCAGCTTAGGGTCCAGGGGTGAGCAGTTCTTC
>TRBJ2-5|.|TRBV4-2|TRBD2
CASSQLSAGEQETQYF
TGTGCCAGCAGCCAATTATCGGCGGGGGAGCAAGAGACCCAGTACTTC
>TRBJ2-1|few|TRBV20-1|TRBD2
CSACRTSGGVYNEQFF
TGCAGTGCTTGTAGGACTAGCGGGGGGGTTTACAATGAGCAGTTCTTC
>TRBJ2-2|.|TRBV6-5|.
CASSTGTANTGELFF
TGTGCCAGCAGTACCGGGACTGCCAACACCGGGGAGCTGTTTTTT
>TRBJ2-3|few|TRBV2|.
CASSGPGTVYTDTQYF
TGTGCCAGCAGTGGCCCCGGGACGGTTTACACAGATACGCAGTATTTT